A selection of T cell receptor beta chains follows, all from one sample in a study of blood T cell repertoires in COVID-19. Repertoires were generated with immunoSEQ multiplex PCR, while TCRdb's copy carries only in-frame clones and drops some. The repertoire holds approximately 200,000 clones, with roughly 92% as singletons. Source material: peripheral blood. These TCRs come from a man aged 25-45 years with COVID-19, enrolled during active disease. Each CDR3 is given with its conserved first and last residue. The D gene is left open where the match is weak. The size of a clone is reported for some rows only, either as once, few or many, or as a class for expanded clones.

j_call d_call clone_size v_call cdr3_nt cdr3_aa
TRBJ2-3 TRBD2 - TRBV27 TGTGCCAGCAGTTGGACTAGCGGGGGAACAGATACGCAGTATTTT CASSWTSGGTDTQYF
TRBJ1-6 TRBD1 - TRBV9 TGTGCCAGCAGCGTCCGGGACAGGGATAATTCACCCCTCCACTTT CASSVRDRDNSPLHF
TRBJ1-5 - once TRBV30 TGTGCCTGGAGTTTCGGGAATAGCAATCAGCCCCAGCATTTT CAWSFGNSNQPQHF
TRBJ1-3 - - TRBV7-9 TGTGCCAGCAGCTTATTGGAGGGACGGATAAAGTTT CASSLLEGRIKF
TRBJ1-1 TRBD1 - TRBV7-9 TGTGCCAGCAGACATACAGGGGGACAAACTGAAGCTTTCTTT CASRHTGGQTEAFF
TRBJ1-1 - - TRBV6-6 TGTGCCAGCAGTTACTCGGTTGCGGCAGCGAACACTGAAGCTTTCTTT CASSYSVAAANTEAFF
TRBJ2-5 TRBD2 - TRBV20-1 TGCAGTGCTAGTCCTAGCGGGGGCTTCCAAGAGACCCAGTACTTC CSASPSGGFQETQYF
TRBJ2-5 TRBD2 - TRBV3-1/TRBV3-2 TGTGCCAGCAGCCAAGAAGAGCGGGGGAGGGAGACCCAGTACTTC CASSQEERGRETQYF
TRBJ1-2 - - TRBV7-9 TGTGCCAGCAGCCTTGACCCGGGGGTAGACTATGGCTACACCTTC CASSLDPGVDYGYTF
TRBJ1-3 - - TRBV11-2 TGTGCCAGCAGCTTTAGGAGCTCTGGAAACACCATATATTTT CASSFRSSGNTIYF
TRBJ1-3 - - TRBV6-5 TGTGCCAGCAGTTACTTACAGGGCTCTGGAAACACCATATATTTT CASSYLQGSGNTIYF
TRBJ1-5 - - TRBV25-1 TGTGCCAGCAGTGAGCGGGGTTCGGTACCCCAGCATTTT CASSERGSVPQHF
TRBJ1-1 - - TRBV4-1 TGCGCCAGCAGCCGAGCGACGCGGAGGGAGACTGAAGCTTTCTTT CASSRATRRETEAFF
TRBJ2-1 TRBD1 - TRBV3-1/TRBV3-2 TGTGCCAGCGGAGGACAGGGGGGCAATGAGCAGTTCTTC CASGGQGGNEQFF
TRBJ2-3 - - TRBV9 TGTGCCAGCAGCCCCAGGAGGGGGGGGCGCGATACGCAGTATTTT CASSPRRGGRDTQYF
TRBJ1-2 TRBD1 - TRBV12-5 TGTGCTAGTGGTTTGATACAGGGGCTCTATGGCTACACCTTC CASGLIQGLYGYTF
TRBJ1-2 - once TRBV3-1/TRBV3-2 TGTGCCAGCAGCCCCCCGGAGGGTGGCTACACCTTC CASSPPEGGYTF
TRBJ1-4 - - TRBV30 TGTGCCTGGAGTCCTGGACAGCCGGGAACTAATGAAAAACTGTTTTTT CAWSPGQPGTNEKLFF
TRBJ1-2 - - TRBV19 TGTGCCAGTAGTCAAGCAGGGAACGGCTACACCTTC CASSQAGNGYTF
TRBJ2-2 - - TRBV5-1 TGCGCCAGCAGGAGTGCCTTAAACACCGGGGAGCTGTTTTTT CASRSALNTGELFF
TRBJ1-2 - - TRBV11-2 TGTGCCAGCAGCTTAGGCCCAGGGTACGGCTACACCTTC CASSLGPGYGYTF
TRBJ2-3 TRBD2 - TRBV5-4 TGTGCCAGCAGCAAACCGGGACTAGCGGCCCCGTACACAGATACGCAGTATTTT CASSKPGLAAPYTDTQYF
TRBJ2-1 TRBD2 - TRBV19 TGTGCCAGTAGTACGGGGGGGTGGAATGAGCAGTTCTTC CASSTGGWNEQFF
TRBJ1-2 - - TRBV19 TGTGCCAGTAGTATAGCCAACAGTAACTATGGCTACACCTTC CASSIANSNYGYTF
TRBJ2-7 - - TRBV2 TGTGCCAGCAGTGATCAGGGGTTGACCTACGAGCAGTACTTC CASSDQGLTYEQYF
TRBJ1-4 - - TRBV5-6 TGTGCCAGCAGCAAGGGATGGGGGCTCCCTGAAAAACTGTTTTTT CASSKGWGLPEKLFF
TRBJ1-4 - - TRBV5-6 TGTGCCAGCAGCTTATTATCCGGGGGAAAGCTGTTTTTT CASSLLSGGKLFF
TRBJ2-5 - - TRBV10-3 TGTGCCGCAGCGTACCAAGAGACCCAGTACTTC CAAAYQETQYF
TRBJ2-7 - - TRBV28 TGTGCCAGCAGTTTAGGGTCATCGACAGCCTACGAGCAGTACTTC CASSLGSSTAYEQYF
TRBJ1-1 TRBD1 - TRBV6-1 TGTGCCAGCAGTGAAAGGCCCGGGACAGGACTACTGAACACTGAAGCTTTCTTT CASSERPGTGLLNTEAFF
TRBJ2-7 TRBD1 - TRBV25-1 TGTGCCAGCAGTACCTATATCGGCAGGGGGAGCTCCTACGAGCAGTACTTC CASSTYIGRGSSYEQYF
TRBJ2-5 TRBD2 - TRBV2 TGTGCCAGCACTCTCGGACTAGCGGGGGGCGAGGGAGAGACCCAGTACTTC CASTLGLAGGEGETQYF
TRBJ2-3 TRBD2 - TRBV7-2 TGTGCCAGCAGCTTAGCGGGAACTAGCGGGGGGGCTTGGGATACGCAGTATTTT CASSLAGTSGGAWDTQYF
TRBJ2-5 - - TRBV11-2 TGTGCCAGCAGCTTAGCGCCTGAGCAAGAGACCCAGTACTTC CASSLAPEQETQYF
TRBJ2-3 TRBD1 medium-sized TRBV2 TGTGCCAGCAGAACCGACAGGGGGAAAACAGATACGCAGTATTTT CASRTDRGKTDTQYF
TRBJ1-6 - once TRBV3-1/TRBV3-2 TGTGCCAGCAGCCAAGTCCCCGAGGAGTTGGGGCTCTATAATTCACCCCTCCACTTT CASSQVPEELGLYNSPLHF
TRBJ1-4 - - TRBV11-2 TGTGCCAGCAGCTTCTACAGGGACGAAAAACTGTTTTTT CASSFYRDEKLFF
TRBJ2-7 - - TRBV5-6 TGTGCCAGCAGCTTGGACGGCTACGAGCAGTACTTC CASSLDGYEQYF
TRBJ2-1 - once TRBV5-1 TGCGCCAGCAGCTCGGACAGCTACAATGAGCAGTTCTTC CASSSDSYNEQFF
TRBJ1-3 - - TRBV5-4 TGTGCCAGCAGCTTGACAGGGAGTAGAGGAAACACCATATATTTT CASSLTGSRGNTIYF
TRBJ2-2 TRBD2 - TRBV14 TGTGCCAGCAGCTACTTAGCGGGGCTGAACACCGGGGAGCTGTTTTTT CASSYLAGLNTGELFF
TRBJ2-3 - - TRBV24-1 TGTGCCACCAGTGATTCAACTGAGCCGACGGAGACAGATACGCAGTATTTT CATSDSTEPTETDTQYF
TRBJ1-3 - - TRBV7-9 TGTGCCAGCAGCTCCCTGGGGGGGGGCTCTGGAAACACCATATATTTT CASSSLGGGSGNTIYF
TRBJ1-2 TRBD1 - TRBV5-1 TGCGCCAGCAGCTCATCAGGGGGACTTAACTATGGCTACACCTTC CASSSSGGLNYGYTF
TRBJ1-1 TRBD1 - TRBV11-2 TGTGCCAGCAGCATGTGGGACAGGACAATGAACACTGAAGCTTTCTTT CASSMWDRTMNTEAFF